The T cell receptor (beta chain) under discussion was sequenced for a study of PD-1 blockade in classical Hodgkin lymphoma. With V trimmed by 1 base and J by 11 bases, 15 bases remained unmatched. CDR3 size: 16 residues. The germline CDR1 and CDR2 sequences are SGHNT and YYREEE (reference sequence). Remarks on this clone: Its antigen remains unidentified.

Whole-study findings and limits: Healthy donors reportedly exceeded newly diagnosed patients in baseline TCR diversity. Those achieving complete response showed baseline diversity like newly diagnosed patients.

Measured with immunoSEQ multiplex PCR; TCRdb has only the in-frame clones, and not every one. This sample has about 97,000 clones, with approximately 88% found just once. No patient escaped relapse after autologous stem cell transplantation, and brentuximab vedotin exposure varied. This clonotype originated in a human donor with classical Hodgkin lymphoma. This specimen consisted of peripheral blood mononuclear cells (PBMCs), obtained at baseline. The chain couples TRBV5-4 to TRBJ2-1; TRBD2 matches at 7 bases. CDR3 region: CASSLSGGGVLGKQFF. CDR3 sequence (DNA): TGTGCCAGCAGCTTGTCCGGGGGAGGGGTGTTAGGGAAGCAGTTCTTC.